This T cell receptor (beta chain) was documented in a study of early T cells in non-severe SARS-CoV-2 infection. In the study overall: With bulk RNA from unsorted whole blood as input, sequencing yielded unpaired chains.

In the case of this clonotype: Its target is unknown.

Looked up from germline, CDR1 is DFQATT and CDR2 is SNEGSKA (reference sequence). V lost 1 base to trimming and J lost 9 bases, with 10 bases between them. CDR3 length equals 12 residues. Individual cDNA molecules were tagged with unique molecular identifiers, the study reported. TCRdb recomputed calls from the 5' RACE reads with MiXCR, one row per CDR3 protein. The data contain approximately 77,000 distinct CDR3 sequences, roughly 12% of them singletons. Study-level results: Using VDJdb, the matching emphasized anti-spike CD8 responses while missing private and CD4 specificities.

The source of this sequence is an adult who was a healthcare worker with PCR-confirmed SARS-CoV-2 infection or an uninfected control (not recorded which). J is TRBJ2-1 and V is TRBV20-1, with no clear D. The sequenced sample consisted of whole blood. The chain's CDR3 is CSARGLVGEQFF. The CDR3 DNA reads TGCAGTGCTAGAGGGCTAGTCGGTGAGCAGTTCTTC.